The 19 T cell receptor beta chains listed next were all sequenced from one sample in a study of cytomegalovirus exposure and HLA in healthy donors. Measured with immunoSEQ multiplex PCR; TCRdb has only the in-frame clones, and not every one. The sample shows a few hundred thousand clones, more than 75% of them seen only once. The material sequenced was PBMCs. These receptors originate from a man younger than 35 in good health and CMV-seropositive.

The chain joins TRBV4-1 to TRBJ2-2, with 10 bases identical to TRBD1. Germline V gene data show CDR1 as MGHRA and CDR2 as YSYEKL. The CDR3 is 17 amino acids. The junction had 6 bases not matched to a gene; V was cut back by 1 base and J by 4 bases. The CDR3 loop is CASSQVRGQGPTGELFF. DNA for the CDR3: TGCGCCAGCAGCCAAGTAAGGGGACAGGGGCCCACCGGGGAGCTGTTTTTT.

The V and J genes are TRBV13 and TRBJ2-3; 9 bases are a match to TRBD1. Germline lookup yields CDR1 PRHDT and CDR2 FYEKMQ (reference sequence). The CDR3 is 14 residues long. V trimming: 3 bases; J trimming: 6 bases; junction bases outside the gene matches: 4. The CDR3 reads CASSLGQGKDTQYF. The CDR3 DNA sequence: TGTGCCAGCAGCTTGGGACAGGGTAAGGATACGCAGTATTTT.

This clone was detected only once. The V and J genes are TRBV10-2 and TRBJ2-3; TRBD1 matches at 7 bases. CDR1 is WSHSY and CDR2 is SAAADI in the germline V gene. The length of the CDR3 is 15 residues. Trimming cost V 3 bases and J 4 bases; bases outside gene matches: 7. This CDR3 is CASSDNRGHADTQYF. The CDR3 DNA follows: TGCGCCAGCAGTGATAACAGGGGACATGCAGATACGCAGTATTTT.

The chain joins TRBV6-5 to TRBJ1-1, with D hard to call. The length of the CDR3 is 11 residues. The V gene's germline CDR1 is MNHEY and CDR2 SVGAGI. Trimming shortened V by 2 bases and J by 6 bases, and 4 bases separated the two germline ends. In DNA, the CDR3 is TGTGCCAGCAGTTACGGTTCTGAAGCTTTCTTT. Amino acids: CASSYGSEAFF.

V is TRBV4-1 and J is TRBJ1-2; the match to TRBD1 covers 8 bases. Germline CDR1 reads MGHRA; CDR2 reads YSYEKL. The CDR3 extends over 18 amino acids. With V trimmed by 1 base and J by 4 bases, 14 bases remained unmatched. The CDR3 DNA reads TGCGCCAGCAGCCAAGTTTGGGGGACAGGCCTCTCGTCCTATGGCTACACCTTC. Translated, it gives CASSQVWGTGLSSYGYTF.

The rearrangement links TRBV14 to TRBJ1-1; perhaps TRBD1 as D (6 bases). Trimming took 1 base from V and 5 from J, leaving 17 bases between them. From germline, CDR1 is SGHDN and CDR2 FVKESK. The CDR3 runs to 16 residues. The CDR3 here is CASSQGGGWDRTEAFF. The CDR3 DNA reads as TGTGCCAGCAGCCAAGGAGGGGGGTGGGATCGTACTGAAGCTTTCTTT.

This clone was observed once. The rearrangement uses TRBV19 and TRBJ2-5, with TRBD1 identical over 9 bases. The CDR3 is 14 residues long. V lost 6 bases, J lost 5 bases, and 7 bases stayed unmatched. Germline V gene data show CDR1 as LNHDA and CDR2 as SQIVND (reference sequence). CDR3 region: CASRLGQGSETQYF. The CDR3, as DNA: TGTGCCAGTAGACTGGGACAGGGATCGGAGACCCAGTACTTC. Looking up the rest from reference TRBV19 and TRBJ2-5 gives the full variable domain: DGGITQSPKYLFRKEGQNVTLSCEQNLNHDAMYWYRQDPGQGLRLIYYSQIVNDFQKGDIAEGYSVSREKKESFPLTVTSAQKNPTAFYLCASRLGQGSETQYFGPGTRLLVL.

The V and J genes are TRBV6-5 and TRBJ1-2; 9 bases line up with TRBD1. Trimming cost V 6 bases and J 8 bases; bases outside gene matches: 10. Germline lookup yields CDR1 MNHEY and CDR2 SVGAGI. The CDR3 loop spans 14 amino acids. In DNA form, the CDR3 reads TGTGCCAGCAGCCTGCGCGGGACAGGGATCGGCTACACCTTC. It yields the protein CASSLRGTGIGYTF.

This rearrangement joins TRBV5-1 to TRBJ2-7, with D perhaps assigned TRBD1 or TRBD2 (5 bases each). Per the germline V gene, CDR1 is SGHRS and CDR2 is YFSETQ. Deletions cut 3 bases from V and 3 bases from J, with 10 bases between. The CDR3 runs to 13 residues. The CDR3 coding sequence is TGCGCCAGCAGCTCCGGGACGAGCTACGAGCAGTACTTC. Translating gives CASSSGTSYEQYF.

This clone was recorded a few times. This chain uses TRBV18 with TRBJ1-2, with D possibly TRBD1 on 5 matching bases. Germline V gene lookup returns CDR1 KGHSH and CDR2 LQKENI. The CDR3 contains 16 residues. Between the trimmed V and J ends, which lost 6 bases and 2 bases, there was a span of 19 bases. In nucleotides, the CDR3 is TGTGCCAGCTCTCAAACGAGAGGGGCAGGGAACTATGGCTACACCTTC. Protein: CASSQTRGAGNYGYTF.

The chain combines TRBV29-1 with TRBJ2-7; 9 nucleotides agree with TRBD1. CDR1 is SQVTM, CDR2 ANQGSEA, per germline. With 6 bases clipped from V and 2 bases from J, the junction kept 11 bases outside the gene matches. This CDR3 has 15 residues. This CDR3 reads CSVLTDRGSAYEQYF. In DNA form, the CDR3 reads TGCAGCGTCCTGACAGACAGGGGGTCAGCCTACGAGCAGTACTTC.

The chain recombines TRBV20-1 with TRBJ1-1; possible D gene TRBD1, 5 bases. The V and J ends lost 3 bases and 8 bases respectively, with 10 bases between them. CDR1 DFQATT and CDR2 SNEGSKA come from the germline V gene (reference sequence). The CDR3 sequence is 11 residues long. The CDR3 loop reads CSARGGSEAFF. In DNA, the CDR3 is TGCAGTGCTAGGGGGGGGTCGGAAGCTTTCTTT.

The chain combines TRBV18 with TRBJ1-1; 7 positions agree with TRBD1. Germline lookup yields CDR1 KGHSH and CDR2 LQKENI. V shed 3 bases, J shed 0 bases, and the junction held 7 bases outside the gene matches. The CDR3 has 16 residues. The CDR3 is CASSPGTASLNTEAFF. The DNA of the CDR3 is TGTGCCAGCTCACCTGGGACAGCCTCGTTGAACACTGAAGCTTTCTTT.

In this sample, this clone turned up once. The V gene is TRBV6-6, the J gene TRBJ1-1; TRBD1 aligns across 10 bases. Germline-derived CDR1 and CDR2 are MNHNY and SVGAGI (reference sequence). V was clipped by 6 bases and J by 4 bases; unmatched bases: 11. CDR3 length: 16 amino acids. The CDR3 bases are TGTGCCAGCAGCCCCGGGACAGGGGTGATTAGCACTGAAGCTTTCTTT. Its translation is CASSPGTGVISTEAFF.

The V gene is TRBV6-5, the J gene TRBJ2-1, with 8 positions matching TRBD2. CDR1 MNHEY and CDR2 SVGAGI come from the germline V gene. With 4 bases clipped from V and 2 bases from J, the junction kept 4 bases outside the gene matches. The CDR3 loop spans 15 amino acids. CDR3 nucleotides: TGTGCCAGCAGTTGGGGACTAGGCCCCTACAATGAGCAGTTCTTC. Its translation is CASSWGLGPYNEQFF.

CDR3 coding DNA: TGTGCCAGCAGGCCGGGACAGGGGACCTATGGCTACACCTTC. The encoded protein is CASRPGQGTYGYTF. This chain links TRBV28 with TRBJ1-2; 10 nucleotides match TRBD1. Germline values: CDR1 MDHEN, CDR2 SYDVKM. The V and J ends lost 6 bases and 4 bases, in that order; junction bases with no gene match: 5. This CDR3 spans 14 amino acids.

This clone was seen a handful of times. This chain connects TRBV29-1 to TRBJ1-2; weak D call: TRBD1 (6 bases). The germline V gene has CDR1 SQVTM and CDR2 ANQGSEA. This CDR3 comprises 13 residues. V was clipped by 1 base and J by 4 bases, with 10 bases between them. The CDR3 DNA is TGCAGCGTTGAAGCAGGGGCGGGCTATGGCTACACCTTC. This encodes CSVEAGAGYGYTF.

The V call is TRBV9, the J call TRBJ2-1; D remains unclear. CDR1 and CDR2 from the germline V gene are SGDLS and YYNGEE. The CDR3 is 14 residues long. The V and J ends lost 1 base and 11 bases respectively, with 16 bases between them. The CDR3 reads CASSVTSAEAQQFF. The DNA of the CDR3 is TGTGCCAGCAGCGTAACGTCCGCCGAGGCTCAGCAGTTCTTC.

J is TRBJ2-7 and V is TRBV27; perhaps D is TRBD1 or TRBD2 (5 bases each). Trimming removed 2 bases from V and 3 bases from J, with 11 bases in between. This CDR3 is 14 amino acids long. Germline lookup yields CDR1 MNHEY and CDR2 SMNVEV (reference sequence). CDR3 in amino acids: CASSLDPGSYEQYF. CDR3 nucleotides: TGTGCCAGCAGTTTAGACCCAGGGAGCTACGAGCAGTACTTC.